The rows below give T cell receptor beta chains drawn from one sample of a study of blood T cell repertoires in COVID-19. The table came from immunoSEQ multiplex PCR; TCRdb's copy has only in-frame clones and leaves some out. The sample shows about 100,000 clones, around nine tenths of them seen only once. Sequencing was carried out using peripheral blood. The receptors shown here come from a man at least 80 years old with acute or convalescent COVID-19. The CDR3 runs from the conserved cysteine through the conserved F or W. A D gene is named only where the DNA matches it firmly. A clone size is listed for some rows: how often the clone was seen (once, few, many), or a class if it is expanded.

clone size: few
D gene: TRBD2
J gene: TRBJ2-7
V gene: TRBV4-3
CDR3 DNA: TGCGCCAGCAGCCAAGCTAGCGGGAGATACGAGCAGTACTTC
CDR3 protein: CASSQASGRYEQYF

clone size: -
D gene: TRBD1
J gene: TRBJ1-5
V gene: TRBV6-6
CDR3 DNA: TGTGCCAGCAGTTACGGGGACAGGGGGGATAATCAGCCCCAGCATTTT
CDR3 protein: CASSYGDRGDNQPQHF

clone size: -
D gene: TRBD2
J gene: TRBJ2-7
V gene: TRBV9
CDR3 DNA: TGTGCCAGCAGCGTACAGGGACTAGCGGGCTACGAGCAGTACTTC
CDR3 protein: CASSVQGLAGYEQYF

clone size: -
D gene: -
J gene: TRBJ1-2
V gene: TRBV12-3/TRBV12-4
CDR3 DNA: TGTGCCAGCAGGAATACAGGGCTCTATGGCTACACCTTC
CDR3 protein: CASRNTGLYGYTF

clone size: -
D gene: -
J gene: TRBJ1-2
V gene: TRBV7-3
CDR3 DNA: TGTGCCAGCGGAAGGGGTGCTAACTATGGCTACACCTTC
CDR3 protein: CASGRGANYGYTF

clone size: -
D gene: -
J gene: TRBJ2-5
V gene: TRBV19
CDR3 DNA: TGTGCCAGTCAGGCGGGCAGATGGGGCAAGGAGGGAGAGACCCAGTACTTC
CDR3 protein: CASQAGRWGKEGETQYF

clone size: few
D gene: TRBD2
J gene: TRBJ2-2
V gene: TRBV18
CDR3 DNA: TGTGCCAGCTCACCTTCGACTAGCGTCACCGGGGAGCTGTTTTTT
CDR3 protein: CASSPSTSVTGELFF

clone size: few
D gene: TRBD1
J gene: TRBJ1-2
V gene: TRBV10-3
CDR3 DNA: TGTGCCATCAGTGAGCGAGGACCGGGACAGAACTATGGCTACACCTTC
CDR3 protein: CAISERGPGQNYGYTF

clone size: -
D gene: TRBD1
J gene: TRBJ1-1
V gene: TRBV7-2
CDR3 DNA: TGTGCCAGCAGCTTTACAGGGGCCACTGAAGCTTTCTTT
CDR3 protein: CASSFTGATEAFF

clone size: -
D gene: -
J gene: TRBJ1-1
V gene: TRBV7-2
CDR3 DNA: TGTGCCAGCAGCTTTCGCGGGCCTTTGAACACTGAAGCTTTCTTT
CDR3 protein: CASSFRGPLNTEAFF

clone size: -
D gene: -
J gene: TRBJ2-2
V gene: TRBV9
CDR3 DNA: TGTGCCAGCAGCGAGTGGGGTGGCAGGGCCGAGCTGTTTTTT
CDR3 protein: CASSEWGGRAELFF

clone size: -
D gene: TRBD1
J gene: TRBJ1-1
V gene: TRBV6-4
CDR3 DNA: TGTGCCAGCAGCTTGCAGGGGGGCGGCACTGAAGCTTTCTTT
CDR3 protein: CASSLQGGGTEAFF

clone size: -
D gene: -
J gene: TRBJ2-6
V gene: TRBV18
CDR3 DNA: TGTGCCAGCTCACCTGGTGGAGGTACCTCTGGGGCCAACGTCCTGACTTTC
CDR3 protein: CASSPGGGTSGANVLTF

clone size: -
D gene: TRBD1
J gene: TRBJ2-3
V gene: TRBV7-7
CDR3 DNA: TGTGCTAGCAGCCCCCAGGGGGCCGAAGATACGCAGTATTTT
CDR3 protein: CASSPQGAEDTQYF

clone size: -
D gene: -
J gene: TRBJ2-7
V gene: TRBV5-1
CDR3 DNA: TGCGCCAGCAGCTTGGATTCGCGTTACGAGCAGTACTTC
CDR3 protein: CASSLDSRYEQYF

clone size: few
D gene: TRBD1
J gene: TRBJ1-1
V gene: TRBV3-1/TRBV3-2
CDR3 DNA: TGTGCCAGCAGCCTACAGGGGGACACTGAAGCTTTCTTT
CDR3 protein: CASSLQGDTEAFF

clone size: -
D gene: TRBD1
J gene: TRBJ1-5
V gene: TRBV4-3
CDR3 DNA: TGCGCCAGCAGCCAAGATAGAGGGCAGGGGGATCAGCCCCAGCATTTT
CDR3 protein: CASSQDRGQGDQPQHF

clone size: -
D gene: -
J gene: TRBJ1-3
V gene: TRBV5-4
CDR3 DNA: TGTGCCAGCAGCTTTCAGGGGATGATGGACACCATATATTTT
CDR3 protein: CASSFQGMMDTIYF

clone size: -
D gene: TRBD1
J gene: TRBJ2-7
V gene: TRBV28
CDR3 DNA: TGTGCCAGCAAGCCGGGACAGGCGACCTCTGAGCAGTACTTC
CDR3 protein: CASKPGQATSEQYF

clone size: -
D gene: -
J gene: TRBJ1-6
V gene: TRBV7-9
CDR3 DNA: TGTGCCAGCAGCTTAGGGGGGGATCTGAATTCACCCCTCCACTTT
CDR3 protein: CASSLGGDLNSPLHF

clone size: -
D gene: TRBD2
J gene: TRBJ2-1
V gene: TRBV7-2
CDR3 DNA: TGTGCCAGCAGCTTAGCAGGGACTAGCGGGACTAGCAATGAGCAGTTCTTC
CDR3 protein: CASSLAGTSGTSNEQFF

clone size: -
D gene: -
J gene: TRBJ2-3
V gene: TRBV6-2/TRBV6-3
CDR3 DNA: TGTGCCAGCAGTTACTCGAGATCACAGGGCAGGTCAGCAGATACGCAGTATTTT
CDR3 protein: CASSYSRSQGRSADTQYF

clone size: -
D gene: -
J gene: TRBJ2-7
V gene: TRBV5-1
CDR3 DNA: TGCGCCAGCAGCTTGGTTCCGGGACTCTCCTACGAGCAGTACTTC
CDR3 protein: CASSLVPGLSYEQYF

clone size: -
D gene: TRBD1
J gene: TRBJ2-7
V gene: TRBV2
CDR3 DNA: TGTGCCAGCAGAGGGGACAGAAGCTCCTACGAGCAGTACTTC
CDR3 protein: CASRGDRSSYEQYF

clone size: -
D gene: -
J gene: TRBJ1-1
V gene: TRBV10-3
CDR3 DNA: TGTGCCATCAGTGAGACAGGGAACACTGAAGCTTTCTTT
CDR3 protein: CAISETGNTEAFF

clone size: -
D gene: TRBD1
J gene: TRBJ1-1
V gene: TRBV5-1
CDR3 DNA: TGCGCCAGCAGCTTGGGCGGTCAGGGGGTCACTGAAGCTTTCTTT
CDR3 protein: CASSLGGQGVTEAFF

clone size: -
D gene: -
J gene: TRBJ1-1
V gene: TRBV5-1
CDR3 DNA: TGCGCCAGCAGCTTGGCTCTCCGGGGGGCATCTGCTGAAGCTTTCTTT
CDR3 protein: CASSLALRGASAEAFF

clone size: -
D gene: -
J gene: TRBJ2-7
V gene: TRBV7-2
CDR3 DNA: TGTGCCAGCAGCTTATATCAGGGCCTCTACGAGCAGTACTTC
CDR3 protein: CASSLYQGLYEQYF

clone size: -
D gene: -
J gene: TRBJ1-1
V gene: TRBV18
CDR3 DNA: TGTGCCAGCTCACCACCGGTGGGACAGAACACTGAAGCTTTCTTT
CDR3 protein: CASSPPVGQNTEAFF

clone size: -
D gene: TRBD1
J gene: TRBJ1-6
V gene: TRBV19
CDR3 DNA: TGTGCCAGTAGTGTCGACAGGGAGGCTTCACCCCTCCACTTT
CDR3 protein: CASSVDREASPLHF

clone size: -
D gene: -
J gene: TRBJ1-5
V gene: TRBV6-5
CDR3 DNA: TGTGCCAGCAGCCCCGGTCTTTATAGCAATCAGCCCCAGCATTTT
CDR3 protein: CASSPGLYSNQPQHF

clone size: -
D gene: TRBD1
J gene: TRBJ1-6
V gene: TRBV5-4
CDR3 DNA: TGTGCCAGCAGCCCCGCACAGGGGGGACCCAATTCACCCCTCCACTTT
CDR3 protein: CASSPAQGGPNSPLHF

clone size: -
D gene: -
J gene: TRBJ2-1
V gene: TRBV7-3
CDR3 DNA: TGTGCCAGCAGCTTCACCCTAGCCGACTCCTACAATGAGCAGTTCTTC
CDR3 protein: CASSFTLADSYNEQFF

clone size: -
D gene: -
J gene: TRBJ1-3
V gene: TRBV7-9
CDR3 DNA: TGTGCCAGCAGCAAACCAGGTTCCGGAAACACCATATATTTT
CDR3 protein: CASSKPGSGNTIYF

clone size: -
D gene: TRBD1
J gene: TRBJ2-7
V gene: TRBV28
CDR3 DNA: TGTGCCAGCAGCCACGGCGGGACAGGGGAGTACGAGCAGTACTTC
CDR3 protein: CASSHGGTGEYEQYF

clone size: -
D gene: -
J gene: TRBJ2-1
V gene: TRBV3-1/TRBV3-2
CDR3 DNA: TGTGCCAGCAGCCCTAGCAACAGGGACTACAATGAGCAGTTCTTC
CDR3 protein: CASSPSNRDYNEQFF

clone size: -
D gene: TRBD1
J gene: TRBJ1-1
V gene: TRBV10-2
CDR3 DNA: TGCGCCAGCAGTGTGTTGGGGACAGGGAACACTGAAGCTTTCTTT
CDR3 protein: CASSVLGTGNTEAFF

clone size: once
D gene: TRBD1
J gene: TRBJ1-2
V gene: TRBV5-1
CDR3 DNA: TGCGCCAGCAGCTTCCCCGGGACAGATTCTAACTATGGCTACACCTTC
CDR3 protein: CASSFPGTDSNYGYTF

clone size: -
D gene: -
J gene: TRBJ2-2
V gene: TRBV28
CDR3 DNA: TGTGCCAGCGTAATTAGCGGACCCGCGAACACCGGGGAGCTGTTTTTT
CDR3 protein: CASVISGPANTGELFF

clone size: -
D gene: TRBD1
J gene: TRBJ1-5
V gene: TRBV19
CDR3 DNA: TGTGCCAGTAGTGCCGGGACAGGGTCTGTGCCCCAGCATTTT
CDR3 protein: CASSAGTGSVPQHF